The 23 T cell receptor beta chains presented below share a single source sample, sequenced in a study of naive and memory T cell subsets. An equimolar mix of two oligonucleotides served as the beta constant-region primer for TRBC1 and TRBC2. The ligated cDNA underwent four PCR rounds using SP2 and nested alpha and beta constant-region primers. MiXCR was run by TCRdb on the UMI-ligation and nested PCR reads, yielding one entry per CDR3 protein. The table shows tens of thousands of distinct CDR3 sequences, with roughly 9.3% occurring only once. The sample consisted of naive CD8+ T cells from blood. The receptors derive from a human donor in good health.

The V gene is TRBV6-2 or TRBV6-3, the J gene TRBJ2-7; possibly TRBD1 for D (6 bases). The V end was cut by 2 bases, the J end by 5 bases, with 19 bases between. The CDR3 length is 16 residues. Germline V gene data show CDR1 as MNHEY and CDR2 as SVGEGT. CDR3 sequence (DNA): TGTGCCAGCAGTTACGAAGGCAGGGGTTACCTGGACGAGCAGTACTTC. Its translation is CASSYEGRGYLDEQYF.

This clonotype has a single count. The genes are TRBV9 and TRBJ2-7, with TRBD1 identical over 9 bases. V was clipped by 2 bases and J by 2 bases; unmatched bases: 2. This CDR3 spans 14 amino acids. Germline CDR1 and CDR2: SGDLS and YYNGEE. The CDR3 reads CASSVRDRAYEQYF. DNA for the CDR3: TGTGCCAGCAGCGTCCGGGACAGGGCCTACGAGCAGTACTTC.

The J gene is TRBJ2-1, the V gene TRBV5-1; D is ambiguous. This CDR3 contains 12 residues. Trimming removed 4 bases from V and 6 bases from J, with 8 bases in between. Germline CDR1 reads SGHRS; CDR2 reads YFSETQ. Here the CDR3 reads CASSPNSNEQFF. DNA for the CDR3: TGCGCCAGCAGCCCCAACAGCAATGAGCAGTTCTTC.

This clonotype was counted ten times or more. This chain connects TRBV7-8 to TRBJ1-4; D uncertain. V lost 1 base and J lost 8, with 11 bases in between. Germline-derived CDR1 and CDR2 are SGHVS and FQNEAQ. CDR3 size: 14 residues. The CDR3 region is CASSLGSSGEKLFF. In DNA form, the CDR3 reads TGTGCCAGCAGCTTAGGCAGTTCTGGCGAAAAACTGTTTTTT.

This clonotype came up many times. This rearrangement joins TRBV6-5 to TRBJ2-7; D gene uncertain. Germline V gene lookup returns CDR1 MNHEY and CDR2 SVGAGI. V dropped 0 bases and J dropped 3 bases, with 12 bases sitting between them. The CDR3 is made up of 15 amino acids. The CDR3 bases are TGTGCCAGCAGTTACTCTCCGGAGATGGTCTACGAGCAGTACTTC. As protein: CASSYSPEMVYEQYF.

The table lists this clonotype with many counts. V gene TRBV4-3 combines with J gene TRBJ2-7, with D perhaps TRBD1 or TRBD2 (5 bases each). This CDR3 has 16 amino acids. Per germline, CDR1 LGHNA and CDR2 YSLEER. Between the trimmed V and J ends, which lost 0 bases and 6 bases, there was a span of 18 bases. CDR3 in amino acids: CASSQDASGRGPEQYF. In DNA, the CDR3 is TGCGCCAGCAGCCAAGATGCCTCCGGTAGGGGACCCGAGCAGTACTTC.

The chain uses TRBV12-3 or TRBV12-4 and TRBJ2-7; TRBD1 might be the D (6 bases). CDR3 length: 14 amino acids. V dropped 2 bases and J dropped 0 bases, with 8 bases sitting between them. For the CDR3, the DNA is TGTGCCAGCAGTTTACAGGGGTTCTCCTACGAGCAGTACTTC. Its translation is CASSLQGFSYEQYF.

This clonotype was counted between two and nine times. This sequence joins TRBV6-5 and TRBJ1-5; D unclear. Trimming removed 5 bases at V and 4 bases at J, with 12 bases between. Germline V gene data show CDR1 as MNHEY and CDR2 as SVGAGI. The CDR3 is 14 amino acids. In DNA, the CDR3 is TGTGCCAGCAGTCTGACGGTCTCAAATCAGCCCCAGCATTTT. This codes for CASSLTVSNQPQHF.

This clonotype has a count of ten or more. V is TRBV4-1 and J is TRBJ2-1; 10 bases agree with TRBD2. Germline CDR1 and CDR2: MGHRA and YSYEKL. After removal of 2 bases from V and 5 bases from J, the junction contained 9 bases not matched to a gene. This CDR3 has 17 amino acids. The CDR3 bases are TGCGCCAGCAGCCAAAGTCCAGCGGGAGGGACTGACAATGAGCAGTTCTTC. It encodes CASSQSPAGGTDNEQFF.

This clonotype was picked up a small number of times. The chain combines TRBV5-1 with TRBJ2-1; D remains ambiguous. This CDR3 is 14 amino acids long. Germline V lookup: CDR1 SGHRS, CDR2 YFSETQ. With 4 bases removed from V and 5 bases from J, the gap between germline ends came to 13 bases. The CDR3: CASSMSRSNNEQFF. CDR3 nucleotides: TGCGCCAGCAGCATGTCGCGGAGCAACAATGAGCAGTTCTTC.

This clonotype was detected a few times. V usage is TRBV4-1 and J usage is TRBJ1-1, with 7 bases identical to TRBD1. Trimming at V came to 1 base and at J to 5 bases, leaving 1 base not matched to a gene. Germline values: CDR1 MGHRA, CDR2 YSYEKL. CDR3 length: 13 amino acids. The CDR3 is CASSQGQGTEAFF. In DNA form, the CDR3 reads TGCGCCAGCAGCCAAGGACAGGGTACTGAAGCTTTCTTT.

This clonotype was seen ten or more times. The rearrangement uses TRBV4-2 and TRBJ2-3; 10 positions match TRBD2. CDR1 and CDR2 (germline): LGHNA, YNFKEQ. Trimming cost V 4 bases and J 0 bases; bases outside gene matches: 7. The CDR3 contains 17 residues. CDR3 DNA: TGTGCCAGCAGCCGCCGGGGACTAGCGACTAGCACAGATACGCAGTATTTT. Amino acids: CASSRRGLATSTDTQYF.

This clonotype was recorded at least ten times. The CDR3 sequence is CASSATGREAFF. The CDR3 DNA reads TGTGCCAGCAGCGCGACAGGCCGAGAAGCTTTCTTT. The V call is TRBV7-2, the J call TRBJ1-1; weak D call: TRBD1 (6 bases). The CDR3 is 12 residues long. The V end was cut by 5 bases, the J end by 8 bases, with 12 bases between. CDR1 is SGHTA and CDR2 is FQGNSA in the germline V gene.

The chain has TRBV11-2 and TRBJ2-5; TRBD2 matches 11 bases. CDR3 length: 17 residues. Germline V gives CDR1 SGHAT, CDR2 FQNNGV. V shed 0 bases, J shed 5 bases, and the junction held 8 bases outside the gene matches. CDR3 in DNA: TGTGCCAGCAGCTTAGAGGGTAGCGGGAGGGGATGGGAGACCCAGTACTTC. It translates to CASSLEGSGRGWETQYF.

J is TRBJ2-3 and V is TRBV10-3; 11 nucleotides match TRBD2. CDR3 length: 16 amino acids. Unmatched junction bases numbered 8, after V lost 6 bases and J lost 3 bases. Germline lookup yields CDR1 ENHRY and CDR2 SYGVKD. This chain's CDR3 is CAIRDILAGVTDTQYF. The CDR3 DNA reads TGTGCCATCAGGGATATACTAGCGGGAGTGACAGATACGCAGTATTTT.

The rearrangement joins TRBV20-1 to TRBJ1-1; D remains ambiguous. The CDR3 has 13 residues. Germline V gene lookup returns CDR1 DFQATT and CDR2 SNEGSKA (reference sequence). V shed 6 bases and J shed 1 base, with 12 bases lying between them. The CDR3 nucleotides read TGCAGTGCAAAGAACGGACGGAACACTGAAGCTTTCTTT. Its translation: CSAKNGRNTEAFF.

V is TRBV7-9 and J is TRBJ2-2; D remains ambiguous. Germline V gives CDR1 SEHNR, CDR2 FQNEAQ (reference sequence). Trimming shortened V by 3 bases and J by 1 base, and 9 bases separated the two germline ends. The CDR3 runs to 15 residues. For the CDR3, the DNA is TGTGCCAGCAGCTTTTCATCGCTGAACACCGGGGAGCTGTTTTTT. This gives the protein CASSFSSLNTGELFF. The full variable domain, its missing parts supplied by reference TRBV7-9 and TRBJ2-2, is DTGVSQNPRHKITKRGQNVTFRCDPISEHNRLYWYRQTLGQGPEFLTYFQNEAQLEKSRLLSDRFSAERPKGSFSTLEIQRTEQGDSAMYLCASSFSSLNTGELFFGEGSRLTVL.

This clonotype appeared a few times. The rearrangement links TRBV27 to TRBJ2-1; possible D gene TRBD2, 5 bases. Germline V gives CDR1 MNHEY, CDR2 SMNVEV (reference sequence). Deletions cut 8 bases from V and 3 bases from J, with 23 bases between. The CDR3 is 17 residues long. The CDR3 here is CASAGGPDVPFYNEQFF. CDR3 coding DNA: TGTGCCAGCGCTGGCGGGCCGGACGTCCCGTTCTACAATGAGCAGTTCTTC.

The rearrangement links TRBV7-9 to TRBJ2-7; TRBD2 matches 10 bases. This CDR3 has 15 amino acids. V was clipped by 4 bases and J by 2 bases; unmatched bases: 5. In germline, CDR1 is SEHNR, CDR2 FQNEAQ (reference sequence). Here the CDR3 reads CASSSTSGAAYEQYF. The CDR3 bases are TGTGCCAGCAGCTCTACTAGCGGGGCCGCCTACGAGCAGTACTTC.

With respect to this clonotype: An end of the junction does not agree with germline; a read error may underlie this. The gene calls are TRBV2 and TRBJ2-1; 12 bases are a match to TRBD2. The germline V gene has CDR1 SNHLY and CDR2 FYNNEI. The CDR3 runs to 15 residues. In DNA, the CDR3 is TGTACCAGCAGTCCTAGCGGGAGGGCCGTCAATGAGCAGTTCTTC. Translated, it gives CTSSPSGRAVNEQFF.

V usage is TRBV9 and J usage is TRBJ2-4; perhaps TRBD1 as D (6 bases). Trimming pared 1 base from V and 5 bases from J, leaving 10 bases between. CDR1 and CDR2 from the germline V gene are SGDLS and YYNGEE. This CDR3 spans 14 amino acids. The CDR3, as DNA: TGTGCCAGCAGCGTATCAGGGGCGGAAAACATTCAGTACTTC. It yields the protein CASSVSGAENIQYF. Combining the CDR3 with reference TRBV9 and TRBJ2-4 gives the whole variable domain DSGVTQTPKHLITATGQRVTLRCSPRSGDLSVYWYQQSLDQGLQFLIQYYNGEERAKGNILERFSAQQFPDLHSELNLSSLELGDSALYFCASSVSGAENIQYFGAGTRLSVL.

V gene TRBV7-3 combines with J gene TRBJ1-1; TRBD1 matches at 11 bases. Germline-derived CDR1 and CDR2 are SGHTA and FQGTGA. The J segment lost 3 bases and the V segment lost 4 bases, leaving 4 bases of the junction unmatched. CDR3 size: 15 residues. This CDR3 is CASSSDRGPYTEAFF. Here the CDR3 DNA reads TGTGCCAGCAGCTCGGACAGGGGGCCCTACACTGAAGCTTTCTTT. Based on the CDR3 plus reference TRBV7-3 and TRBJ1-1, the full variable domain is GAGVSQTPSNKVTEKGKYVELRCDPISGHTALYWYRQSLGQGPEFLIYFQGTGAADDSGLPNDRFFAVRPEGSVSTLKIQRTERGDSAVYLCASSSDRGPYTEAFFGQGTRLTVV.

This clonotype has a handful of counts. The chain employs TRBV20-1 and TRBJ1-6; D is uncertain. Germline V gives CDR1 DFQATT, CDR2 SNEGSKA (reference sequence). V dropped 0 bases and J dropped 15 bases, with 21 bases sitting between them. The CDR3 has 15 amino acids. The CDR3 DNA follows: TGCAGTGCTAGAGATCGATCGTCCGGGCTCTTGGGCCTCCACTTT. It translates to CSARDRSSGLLGLHF.